This TCR beta chain was sequenced during a study of human versus mouse CDR3 diversity and MHC coevolution. Turning to the study itself: Between roughly 5.5 x 10^6 and 1.6 x 10^7 valid reads came from each sample. Overall study findings and caveats: Mice had fewer CDR3 deletions and insertions than humans on average. About 1.6 million TCR beta clonotypes were estimated for humans, the largest repertoire.

Points on this clone: What it binds is not known.

The method was immunoSEQ multiplex PCR; TCRdb's version includes in-frame clones alone and lacks a portion of them. Here the sample spans tens of thousands of clones, around 94% being singletons. This CDR3 region has 17 residues. Germline trimming cut 4 bases from V and 0 bases from J; bases unmatched to any gene: 7. The V gene's germline CDR1 is SGHRS and CDR2 YFSETQ. The V and J genes are TRBV5-1 and TRBJ2-6, with 7 bases identical to TRBD1. Sequencing was carried out using naive CD4+ T cells from blood. The subset denotes: CD45RO-negative CD62L-positive naive CD4 T cells. The source of this sequence is a person between 55 and 70 years old in good health. CDR3 nucleotides: TGCGCCAGCAGCGAAACAGGGGCCAGCTCTGGGGCCAACGTCCTGACTTTC. Amino acid sequence: CASSETGASSGANVLTF. The full variable domain, with the rest looked up from reference TRBV5-1 and TRBJ2-6, is KAGVTQTPRYLIKTRGQQVTLSCSPISGHRSVSWYQQTPGQGLQFLFEYFSETQRNKGNFPGRFSGRQFSNSRSEMNVSTLELGDSALYLCASSETGASSGANVLTFGAGSRLTVL.